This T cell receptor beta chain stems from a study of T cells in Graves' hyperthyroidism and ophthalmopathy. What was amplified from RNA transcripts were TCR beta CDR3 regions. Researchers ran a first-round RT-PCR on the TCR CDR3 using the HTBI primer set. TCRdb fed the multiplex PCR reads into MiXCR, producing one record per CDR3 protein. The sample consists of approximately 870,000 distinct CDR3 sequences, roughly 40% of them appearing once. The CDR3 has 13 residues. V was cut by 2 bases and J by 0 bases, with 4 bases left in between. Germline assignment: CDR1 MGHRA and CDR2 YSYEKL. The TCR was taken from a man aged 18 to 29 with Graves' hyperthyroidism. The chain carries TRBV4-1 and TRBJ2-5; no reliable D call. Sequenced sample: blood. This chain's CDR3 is CASSQWDQETQYF. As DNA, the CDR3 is TGCGCCAGCAGCCAATGGGACCAAGAGACCCAGTACTTC.